Here is one T cell receptor (beta chain) with its context. Its antigen remains undetermined. The sample holds no much larger clone one base away, and base qualities are not on file. The sample is drawn from a study of blood T cell repertoires in COVID-19 (dated by TCRdb to 2020 to 2022). General notes on the study: Samples covering the acute and convalescent phases of COVID-19 were provided by collaborators in the United States, Italy and Spain. Where available, HLA class I and class II types were taken from metadata supplied by the sample provider and were not determined by assay-based typing. The samples were drawn from the first 160 participants of the ongoing ImmuneRACE study and from 1,254 subjects provided by 6 global collaborators. The prospective study material was composed of cDNA or gDNA derived from T cells, B-cell-depleted T cells, or PBMCs. The sample metadata nearly always contained a de-identified subject ID, COVID-19 status, age in years and sex. Subjects who had been exposed to COVID-19, were actively infected with it, or had recovered from it provided the deeply sampled blood TCRbeta repertoires that made up the dataset. The repertoires were released in a freely available public database meant as a resource for research on the immune response to SARS-CoV-2. The paper as a whole reports these results and caveats: Clinical and demographic metadata were provided uncurated, with the amount varying by source and participant.

The CDR3 runs 14 residues from the cysteine to the phenylalanine. CDR3 DNA only is kept here, 42 bases in frame from base 1. V is clipped by 4 bases and J by 4 bases, and the sequence between their germline boundaries is 14 bases long. The germline V gene gives CDR1 as SGHRS and CDR2 as YFSETQ. TCRbeta CDR3 regions were amplified from genomic DNA by means of the immunoSEQ Assay, a bias-controlled multiplex PCR. The study's own analysis went as follows. The number of nucleated cells in each sample was estimated from the amplification of reference gene primers within the assay. Sequence reads were collapsed and filtered to measure the absolute abundance of every unique TCRbeta CDR3 rearrangement. For each sample, productive Simpson clonality was calculated by taking the square root of Simpson's diversity index across productive rearrangements. What TCRdb holds here is the immuneACCESS table cut down to in-frame rearrangements. Part of the clones is not present; checked against another copy, under half of the missing clones reflect an unresolved V gene, and the others are unexplained. V, J and clone size reflect that table, while D and trimming were determined from the DNA. The sample table records 46,000 or so clones; under 95% of these occur just once. About 20% of the sample is held by the ten biggest clonotypes.

Whole blood was collected in K2EDTA tubes by collaborating institutions according to the institutions' own protocols. For TCRbeta analysis, collaborators shipped samples as frozen whole blood, isolated PBMCs, or DNA extracted from either of those sample types. Sequencing was performed on peripheral blood. The TCR comes from an older man with active COVID-19. Recombination connected TRBV5-1 to TRBJ2-5; the D gene is possibly TRBD2, with 5 bases matching. The nucleotides read TGCGCCAGCAGCCCTGGGCGGGCAGCAGAGACCCAGTACTTC. This sequence encodes CASSPGRAAETQYF.